This entry lists 14 T cell receptor beta chains sequenced from one sample in a study of CD8 T cells in ankylosing spondylitis. TCRdb reprocessed the 5' RACE reads with MiXCR, giving one entry per CDR3 protein. The data contain 500,000 to 650,000 distinct CDR3 sequences, roughly 5.3% of them seen just once; the ten biggest clones take up approximately 3.5%. Their target antigens are unknown. Study-wide results and caveats: A TCR beta motif of several highly homologous variants appeared characteristic of ankylosing spondylitis blood.

Sequenced material: blood, either unsorted or a sorted T cell fraction (not recorded which). These receptors originate from a male donor with ankylosing spondylitis.

This clonotype was detected only a few times. The chain employs TRBV4-3 and TRBJ2-1; TRBD2 is a possible D gene (6 bases). The CDR3 loop spans 14 amino acids. Germline V gene sequence: CDR1 LGHNA, CDR2 YSLEER. The ends were cut back, 1 base at V and 7 bases at J, with 11 bases in the middle. The CDR3 DNA is TGCGCCAGCAGCCAAGGGAGGGTCCGAAATGAGCAGTTCTTC. Its translation: CASSQGRVRNEQFF.

This clonotype has more than one count but fewer than ten. The rearrangement links TRBV5-1 to TRBJ1-5, with 9 bases aligning to TRBD1. The J segment lost 2 bases and the V segment lost 0 bases, leaving 3 bases of the junction unmatched. The CDR3 sequence is 16 residues long. From germline, CDR1 is SGHRS and CDR2 YFSETQ. The CDR3 region has the DNA TGCGCCAGCAGCTTGGCCCGGACAGGGGGCAATCAGCCCCAGCATTTT. Its translation is CASSLARTGGNQPQHF. Filled out from reference TRBV5-1 and TRBJ1-5, the complete variable domain reads KAGVTQTPRYLIKTRGQQVTLSCSPISGHRSVSWYQQTPGQGLQFLFEYFSETQRNKGNFPGRFSGRQFSNSRSEMNVSTLELGDSALYLCASSLARTGGNQPQHFGDGTRLSIL.

This clonotype was counted many times. The V and J genes are TRBV20-1 and TRBJ2-7; no firm D call. Trimming removed 8 bases at V and 0 bases at J, with 8 bases between. The CDR3 is 11 residues long. CDR1 and CDR2 from the germline V gene are DFQATT and SNEGSKA (reference sequence). CDR3 sequence reads: CSSMGSYEQYF. CDR3 sequence (DNA): TGCAGTTCAATGGGCTCCTACGAGCAGTACTTC.

This clonotype was detected many times. The V and J genes are TRBV12-3 or TRBV12-4 and TRBJ1-2, with no clear D. The CDR3 is 14 amino acids. Trimming cost V 5 bases and J 5 bases, with 15 bases left between them. The CDR3 DNA sequence: TGTGCCAGCAGTACGCGGACCTTCGCGTATGGCTACACCTTC. This codes for CASSTRTFAYGYTF.

This clonotype was seen only a few times. The chain is built from TRBV7-9 and TRBJ1-1, with 9 bases identical to TRBD1. Germline V gene lookup returns CDR1 SEHNR and CDR2 FQNEAQ (reference sequence). V lost 5 bases, J lost 7 bases, and 14 bases stayed unmatched. CDR3 length equals 16 residues. CDR3 DNA: TGTGCCAGCAGCCGGGACAGGGATGAGGTAGATGGTGAAGCTTTCTTT. Translated, it gives CASSRDRDEVDGEAFF.

The sample holds many counts of this clonotype. This rearrangement joins TRBV25-1 to TRBJ1-2; D might be TRBD1 (5 bases). The length of the CDR3 is 15 residues. The germline V gene encodes CDR1 MGHDK and CDR2 SYGVNS. Deletions cut 6 bases from V and 4 bases from J, with 18 bases between. CDR3 bases: TGTGCCAGCAGGGGGGATAGGGAAGGACCCTATGGCTACACCTTC. Translation: CASRGDREGPYGYTF.

This clonotype showed up many times. The CDR3 DNA reads as TGCGCCAGCAGCCTAGGACAGAGGGACGCTGAAGCTTTCTTT. This sequence encodes CASSLGQRDAEAFF. This rearrangement joins TRBV4-3 to TRBJ1-1; weak D call: TRBD1 (6 bases). Germline assignment: CDR1 LGHNA and CDR2 YSLEER. V was trimmed by 4 bases and J by 6 bases, leaving 15 bases between them. The CDR3 totals 14 residues.

This clonotype was counted at least ten times. This chain joins TRBV15 and TRBJ1-1; D is unresolved. Deletions cut 5 bases from V and 7 bases from J, with 17 bases between. Germline V lookup: CDR1 LNHNV, CDR2 YYDKDF (reference sequence). The CDR3 runs 14 residues. The CDR3 is CATSYVNTEGEAFF. Here the CDR3 DNA reads TGTGCCACCAGCTATGTGAACACTGAAGGTGAAGCTTTCTTT.

Ten or more counts support this clonotype. The chain is built from TRBV7-9 and TRBJ2-2; D possibly corresponds to TRBD2 (5 bases). The V end was cut by 11 bases, the J end by 4 bases, with 11 bases between. Germline lookup yields CDR1 SEHNR and CDR2 FQNEAQ (reference sequence). This CDR3 is built from 12 residues. CDR3 in DNA: TGTGCCGGGAGACGCCCCACCGGGGAGCTGTTTTTT. Protein: CAGRRPTGELFF.

This clonotype showed up many times. CDR3 sequence (DNA): TGCAGTGCCAACGGACGGGGGAACACTGAAGCTTTCTTT. Translation: CSANGRGNTEAFF. The gene calls are TRBV20-1 and TRBJ1-1; D remains unclear. V lost 6 bases to trimming and J lost 1 base, with 12 bases between them. This CDR3 has 13 amino acids. Germline V gene data show CDR1 as DFQATT and CDR2 as SNEGSKA (reference sequence).

For this clonotype: One junction end does not reproduce the germline sequence, and a read error may be involved. The genes are TRBV5-5 and TRBJ1-4, with a weak D call TRBD1 (5 bases). The CDR3 runs 16 residues. Germline CDR1 and CDR2: SGHKS and YYEKEE (reference sequence). CDR3 DNA: TGTGCCAGCAGCACCTCAAGGAGGGGCGATCAGGAAAGACTGTTTTTT. Translating gives CASSTSRRGDQERLFF.

The sample holds many counts of this clonotype. This chain connects TRBV10-3 to TRBJ1-1; D remains unclear. Germline V gene lookup returns CDR1 ENHRY and CDR2 SYGVKD. The V end lost 5 bases, the J end lost 0 bases, and 10 bases lay between the germline ends. The CDR3 runs to 14 residues. CDR3 region: CAISRGGVNTEAFF. The CDR3 DNA is TGTGCCATCAGTAGAGGCGGGGTGAACACTGAAGCTTTCTTT.

This clonotype was counted many times. Here the CDR3 DNA reads TGTGCCAGCAGCCGATCCCCCGGGGCTAGCGGGAGCTACGAGCAGTACTTC. Translated: CASSRSPGASGSYEQYF. The chain employs TRBV4-2 and TRBJ2-7; 10 bases agree with TRBD2. Germline CDR1 and CDR2: LGHNA and YNFKEQ. Trimming at V came to 4 bases and at J to 3 bases, leaving 12 bases not matched to a gene. The CDR3 runs to 17 residues.

Details on this clonotype: This could be a read error, since a much larger clone is one nucleotide away. The chain recombines TRBV6-1 with TRBJ2-2; maybe TRBD2 (6 bases). CDR1 MNHNS and CDR2 SASEGT come from the germline V gene. The CDR3 runs 15 residues. DNA of the CDR3: TGTGCCAGCAGGCGCTTTCAGGGACGCACCGGGGGGCTGTTTTTT. This codes for CASRRFQGRTGGLFF.